A single sample gave rise to the 32 T cell receptor beta chains below, sequenced in a study of blood T cell repertoires in COVID-19. Sequencing was performed with immunoSEQ multiplex PCR; in TCRdb, only in-frame clones are kept and a portion is missing. The table lists hundreds of thousands of clones, about four fifths of them singletons. Specimen: PBMCs or T cells enriched from blood (not recorded which). These receptors came from a man aged 40-50 years who had been exposed to COVID-19.

This chain's CDR3 is CASSPGGNRNTEAFF. The CDR3 DNA reads TGTGCCAGCAGCCCTGGGGGGAACAGGAACACTGAAGCTTTCTTT. This rearrangement joins TRBV2 to TRBJ1-1, with TRBD1 as a possible D gene (5 bases). This CDR3 region has 15 residues. Germline V gene sequence: CDR1 SNHLY, CDR2 FYNNEI. With 6 bases removed from V and 1 base from J, the gap between germline ends came to 15 bases.

The chain recombines TRBV9 with TRBJ2-3, with 10 bases identical to TRBD2. The CDR3 runs to 17 residues. V lost 0 bases and J lost 3; bases outside the gene matches: 7. Germline V gene lookup returns CDR1 SGDLS and CDR2 YYNGEE. The CDR3 DNA follows: TGTGCCAGCAGCGTAGGCCCTAGCGGGAGAGGTACAGATACGCAGTATTTT. Amino acids: CASSVGPSGRGTDTQYF.

This clone has a single count. The genes are TRBV7-8 and TRBJ2-7, with 8 bases lining up with TRBD2. V trimming: 0 bases; J trimming: 4 bases; junction bases outside the gene matches: 2. The CDR3 length is 14 residues. CDR1 is SGHVS, CDR2 FQNEAQ, per germline. CDR3 amino acids: CASSLASGSYEQYF. CDR3 coding DNA: TGTGCCAGCAGCTTAGCCAGCGGGAGTTACGAGCAGTACTTC. The full variable domain, in which reference TRBV7-8 and TRBJ2-7 provide the parts outside the CDR3, is GAGVSQSPRYKVAKRGQDVALRCDPISGHVSLFWYQQALGQGPEFLTYFQNEAQLDKSGLPSDRFFAERPEGSVSTLKIQRTQQEDSAVYLCASSLASGSYEQYFGPGTRLTVT.

This clone appeared a few times. J is TRBJ1-1 and V is TRBV6-5; possibly TRBD1 for D (6 bases). V was clipped by 7 bases and J by 5 bases, with 17 bases between them. The CDR3 sequence is 14 residues long. From germline, CDR1 is MNHEY and CDR2 SVGAGI. As DNA, the CDR3 is TGTGCCAGCACCGTAGACAGGCGCGGGACTGAAGCTTTCTTT. This sequence encodes CASTVDRRGTEAFF.

The V call is TRBV12-3 or TRBV12-4, the J call TRBJ1-5; D is possibly TRBD1 (5 bases). Trimming shortened V by 3 bases and J by 7 bases, and 10 bases separated the two germline ends. The CDR3 runs to 13 residues. CDR3 in DNA: TGTGCCAGCAGTTTCAGGGTTGGGCAGCCCCAGCATTTT. The encoded protein is CASSFRVGQPQHF.

This rearrangement joins TRBV30 to TRBJ2-3; the D is unclear. V lost 2 bases and J lost 4, with 4 bases in between. The CDR3 runs to 11 residues. CDR1 GTSNPN and CDR2 SVGIG come from the germline V gene (reference sequence). CDR3 sequence reads: CAWSSADTQYF. The CDR3 DNA is TGTGCCTGGAGTTCGGCAGATACGCAGTATTTT.

This clone was observed once. The chain combines TRBV5-4 with TRBJ1-1; a weak D match, TRBD1 (6 bases). Trimming removed 4 bases at V and 8 bases at J, with 18 bases between. The CDR3 extends over 14 amino acids. Germline assignment: CDR1 SGHNT and CDR2 YYREEE (reference sequence). CDR3 residues: CASSPPALTGEAFF. The CDR3 DNA sequence: TGTGCCAGCAGCCCTCCCGCCCTGACAGGAGAAGCTTTCTTT.

This chain connects TRBV18 to TRBJ1-5; D is unresolved. V was trimmed by 2 bases and J by 2 bases, leaving 10 bases between them. The CDR3 has 15 residues. Per the germline V gene, CDR1 is KGHSH and CDR2 is LQKENI. CDR3 sequence: CASSPDGDRNQPQHF. The CDR3 region has the DNA TGTGCCAGCTCACCAGACGGAGACCGCAATCAGCCCCAGCATTTT.

J is TRBJ2-1 and V is TRBV5-1; D is unresolved. CDR3 length equals 11 residues. Germline values: CDR1 SGHRS, CDR2 YFSETQ. V lost 1 base to trimming and J lost 8 bases, with 4 bases between them. CDR3 region: CASSLRDEQFF. CDR3 in DNA: TGCGCCAGCAGCTTGCGGGATGAGCAGTTCTTC. Together with reference TRBV5-1 and TRBJ2-1, the CDR3 gives the full variable domain: KAGVTQTPRYLIKTRGQQVTLSCSPISGHRSVSWYQQTPGQGLQFLFEYFSETQRNKGNFPGRFSGRQFSNSRSEMNVSTLELGDSALYLCASSLRDEQFFGPGTRLTVL.

This clone was seen only a few times. The CDR3 loop is CASSYQSGNPTDTQYF. CDR3 nucleotide sequence: TGTGCCAGCAGCTATCAAAGCGGGAACCCCACAGATACGCAGTATTTT. The chain has TRBV4-2 and TRBJ2-3, with 7 bases aligning to TRBD2. The CDR3 has 16 amino acids. The germline CDR1 and CDR2 sequences are LGHNA and YNFKEQ. V was pared by 5 bases and J by 2 bases, with 10 bases of the junction left unmatched.

The chain carries TRBV10-3 and TRBJ2-7, with no clear D. V lost 4 bases and J lost 5, with 6 bases in between. This CDR3 is built from 11 residues. CDR1 is ENHRY and CDR2 is SYGVKD in the germline V gene. CDR3 residues: CAISVEDEQYF. CDR3 nucleotides: TGTGCCATCAGTGTTGAGGACGAGCAGTACTTC.

The gene calls are TRBV6-5 and TRBJ1-2, with D possibly matching TRBD1 (6 bases). Germline V lookup: CDR1 MNHEY, CDR2 SVGAGI. This CDR3 has 16 amino acids. Trimming stripped 1 base from V and 12 bases from J, with 24 bases between. CDR3 coding DNA: TGTGCCAGCAGTTACTTCTCTAACCGGGACACCTCCTCGCACACCTTC. It translates to CASSYFSNRDTSSHTF.

The rearrangement uses TRBV19 and TRBJ1-6, with TRBD1 matching 10 bases. The CDR3 has 15 residues. V was clipped by 7 bases and J by 5 bases; unmatched bases: 5. Germline V gene lookup returns CDR1 LNHDA and CDR2 SQIVND (reference sequence). CDR3 loop: CASKGTGVDNSPLHF. CDR3 in DNA: TGTGCCAGTAAAGGGACAGGGGTGGATAATTCACCCCTCCACTTT.

This clone was counted between two and nine times. This chain links TRBV6-5 with TRBJ2-7, with D perhaps matching TRBD1 (5 bases). Germline CDR1 MNHEY, CDR2 SVGAGI. With 7 bases removed from V and 4 bases from J, the gap between germline ends came to 11 bases. CDR3 length equals 12 residues. The CDR3 region is CASKTQGYEQYF. CDR3 coding DNA: TGTGCCAGCAAGACCCAGGGTTACGAGCAGTACTTC.

The chain couples TRBV30 to TRBJ2-5, with unresolved D. Trimming took off 2 bases at V and 2 bases at J, with 6 bases between the two ends. Germline lookup yields CDR1 GTSNPN and CDR2 SVGIG (reference sequence). The CDR3 sequence is 12 residues long. The CDR3: CAWSHGQETQYF. The CDR3 DNA is TGTGCCTGGAGTCACGGTCAAGAGACCCAGTACTTC.

J is TRBJ1-4 and V is TRBV4-1; D remains unclear. The germline V gene encodes CDR1 MGHRA and CDR2 YSYEKL. Trimming removed 0 bases from V and 10 bases from J, with 15 bases in between. CDR3 length: 15 residues. The CDR3 nucleotides read TGCGCCAGCAGCCAAGATCCGCGCGGACTTGGAAAACTGTTTTTT. It translates to CASSQDPRGLGKLFF.

The rearrangement joins TRBV6-5 to TRBJ2-1; D might be TRBD1 (5 bases). V was shortened by 0 bases and J by 10 bases, with 10 bases between the two germline ends. Germline values: CDR1 MNHEY, CDR2 SVGAGI. The CDR3 sequence is 13 residues long. The CDR3: CASSYSNGAEQFF. Here the CDR3 DNA reads TGTGCCAGCAGTTACTCGAATGGGGCAGAGCAGTTCTTC.

This chain uses TRBV7-9 with TRBJ2-5; D is unresolved. This CDR3 has 16 amino acids. Germline V lookup: CDR1 SEHNR, CDR2 FQNEAQ (reference sequence). Trimming stripped 0 bases from V and 5 bases from J, with 16 bases between. The CDR3 is CASSLAGGRSVETQYF. The DNA of the CDR3 is TGTGCCAGCAGCTTAGCCGGCGGCAGATCGGTGGAGACCCAGTACTTC.

The chain couples TRBV19 to TRBJ1-1; TRBD1 matches at 7 bases. Losses at the gene ends were 3 bases for V and 1 base for J; bases not matched to a gene: 8. The CDR3 is 16 amino acids. CDR1 is LNHDA and CDR2 is SQIVND in the germline V gene (reference sequence). The DNA of the CDR3 is TGTGCCAGTAGTATCATACAGGGGAGAGGGAACACTGAAGCTTTCTTT. This encodes CASSIIQGRGNTEAFF.

The V call is TRBV24-1, the J call TRBJ2-1, with TRBD1 matching 7 bases. CDR1 is KGHDR, CDR2 SFDVKD, per germline. Trimming cost V 4 bases and J 1 base; bases outside gene matches: 3. This CDR3 has 15 amino acids. CDR3 loop: CATSDLDRSYNEQFF. CDR3 DNA sequence: TGTGCCACCAGTGACTTGGACAGGTCCTACAATGAGCAGTTCTTC.

The genes are TRBV29-1 and TRBJ2-7; the D gene is possibly TRBD2 (6 bases). Germline CDR1 reads SQVTM; CDR2 reads ANQGSEA. Trimming took off 6 bases at V and 3 bases at J, with 18 bases between the two ends. This CDR3 contains 14 residues. The chain's CDR3 is CSVYAGRGNYEQYF. In DNA form, the CDR3 reads TGCAGCGTATACGCGGGACGCGGAAACTACGAGCAGTACTTC.

This chain joins TRBV19 and TRBJ2-1; D remains unclear. V was trimmed by 6 bases and J by 7 bases, leaving 19 bases between them. The CDR3 runs 15 residues. Germline CDR1 reads LNHDA; CDR2 reads SQIVND (reference sequence). CDR3 nucleotides: TGTGCCAGTAGCACCCTAGATATTTCCACTAATGAGCAGTTCTTC. It encodes CASSTLDISTNEQFF.

V is TRBV5-5 and J is TRBJ2-6; 9 positions match TRBD1. Trimming took 2 bases from V and 0 from J; bases not matched to a gene: 6. The germline V gene has CDR1 SGHKS and CDR2 YYEKEE (reference sequence). The CDR3 has 18 amino acids. The CDR3 bases are TGTGCCAGCAGCTTTCGGGACAGGGATAACTCTGGGGCCAACGTCCTGACTTTC. Translated, it gives CASSFRDRDNSGANVLTF.

This chain joins TRBV2 and TRBJ2-4, with 12 bases identical to TRBD2. The CDR3 has 14 amino acids. V was clipped by 8 bases and J by 8 bases; unmatched bases: 7. Germline V gene sequence: CDR1 SNHLY, CDR2 FYNNEI. Here the CDR3 reads CASGKASGRDIQYF. The CDR3 DNA reads as TGTGCCAGCGGAAAAGCTAGCGGGAGGGACATTCAGTACTTC.

J is TRBJ1-1 and V is TRBV25-1; D not certain. Germline CDR1 reads MGHDK; CDR2 reads SYGVNS. V was shortened by 4 bases and J by 0 bases, with 12 bases between the two germline ends. This CDR3 has 15 amino acids. The CDR3 coding sequence is TGTGCCAGCAGTGGAACAATAACAGTGAACACTGAAGCTTTCTTT. Its protein product is CASSGTITVNTEAFF.

The genes are TRBV5-6 and TRBJ1-2; D is undetermined. The V gene lost 0 bases and the J gene lost 4 bases, with 7 bases spanning the gap. CDR3 length: 13 residues. Germline-derived CDR1 and CDR2 are SGHDT and YYEEEE. The DNA for the CDR3 is TGTGCCAGCAGCTTGGAGGGAGTCTATGGCTACACCTTC. Translated: CASSLEGVYGYTF.

The CDR3 DNA reads as TGTGCCAGCAGCACCCTACCTTTCATCGGGGAGACCCAGTACTTC. Amino acid sequence: CASSTLPFIGETQYF. The chain uses TRBV5-8 and TRBJ2-5, with D uncertain. Germline V gene data show CDR1 as SGHTS and CDR2 as YDEGEE. With 4 bases removed from V and 5 bases from J, the gap between germline ends came to 18 bases. CDR3 length equals 15 residues.

The V gene is TRBV24-1, the J gene TRBJ2-1; 7 nucleotides agree with TRBD1. The CDR3 extends over 15 amino acids. Per the germline V gene, CDR1 is KGHDR and CDR2 is SFDVKD. V trimming: 0 bases; J trimming: 8 bases; junction bases outside the gene matches: 6. In DNA form, the CDR3 reads TGTGCCACCAGTGATTTGAACAGGGGAAGGGATGAGCAGTTCTTC. This sequence encodes CATSDLNRGRDEQFF.

This chain connects TRBV11-2 to TRBJ2-7; maybe TRBD2 (5 bases). The CDR3 extends over 12 amino acids. Deletions cut 2 bases from V and 7 bases from J, with 9 bases between. CDR1 and CDR2 from the germline V gene are SGHAT and FQNNGV. CDR3 DNA sequence: TGTGCCAGCAGCTTAACTAGGTGGGAGCAGTACTTC. It codes for CASSLTRWEQYF.

This clone has more than one count but fewer than ten. The chain couples TRBV5-6 to TRBJ2-7; 8 bases are shared with TRBD1. CDR1 and CDR2 from the germline V gene are SGHDT and YYEEEE. Trimming took 4 bases from V and 4 from J; bases not matched to a gene: 16. This CDR3 is built from 17 residues. The CDR3 loop is CASSPTLLGQGGYEQYF. The CDR3 coding sequence is TGTGCCAGCAGCCCCACCCTCCTCGGACAGGGCGGTTACGAGCAGTACTTC.

Note on this clone: Other nucleotide sequences in the sample specify the same CDR3. The rearrangement uses TRBV14 and TRBJ2-1; no definite D call. Trimming cost V 0 bases and J 3 bases, with 9 bases left between them. Germline V gene data show CDR1 as SGHDN and CDR2 as FVKESK. There are 15 residues in the CDR3. The DNA for the CDR3 is TGTGCCAGCAGCCAAGATCGCCAGGTCTACAATGAGCAGTTCTTC. As protein: CASSQDRQVYNEQFF.

V and J are TRBV9 and TRBJ1-2; 7 bases are shared with TRBD1. This CDR3 contains 12 residues. Per the germline V gene, CDR1 is SGDLS and CDR2 is YYNGEE. V shed 4 bases, J shed 8 bases, and the junction held 5 bases outside the gene matches. DNA of the CDR3: TGTGCCAGCAGCACCCGGACAGGAGGCTACACCTTC. Its protein product is CASSTRTGGYTF. The whole variable domain, remainder taken from reference TRBV9 and TRBJ1-2, is DSGVTQTPKHLITATGQRVTLRCSPRSGDLSVYWYQQSLDQGLQFLIQYYNGEERAKGNILERFSAQQFPDLHSELNLSSLELGDSALYFCASSTRTGGYTFGSGTRLTVV.